A selection of T cell receptor beta chains follows, all from one sample in a study of Ad26.COV2.S vaccination and SARS-CoV-2 variants. The data were produced by immunoSEQ multiplex PCR, yet TCRdb's version contains in-frame clones alone and is incomplete. The table lists 300,000 to 450,000 clones, roughly 85% of them singletons. Sequencing used peripheral blood, obtained in a trial of Ad26.COV2.S vaccine versus placebo. The source of these receptors is a person between 18 and 65 years old who received the Ad26.COV2.S COVID-19 vaccine or a placebo. Each CDR3 is given with its conserved first and last residue. D genes are given only for firm matches. Size is stated for part of the rows, as once, few or many counts, or as a class when the clone is expanded.

clone size: NA
V gene: TRBV5-8
D gene: TRBD1
J gene: TRBJ1-4
CDR3 DNA: TGTGCCAGCAGCTGGATAAGACAGGGGCTCGGGCTGTTTTTT
CDR3 protein: CASSWIRQGLGLFF

clone size: NA
V gene: TRBV27
D gene: NA
J gene: TRBJ1-6
CDR3 DNA: TGTGCCAGCTCCGGGACCTCTTCGGCCCTCCACTTT
CDR3 protein: CASSGTSSALHF

clone size: NA
V gene: TRBV11-3
D gene: NA
J gene: TRBJ1-1
CDR3 DNA: TGTGCCAGCAGCTCCCCCAACACTGAAGCTTTCTTT
CDR3 protein: CASSSPNTEAFF

clone size: NA
V gene: TRBV5-5
D gene: NA
J gene: TRBJ2-7
CDR3 DNA: TGTGCCAGCAGCTTGGGCGTATACGAGCAGTACTTC
CDR3 protein: CASSLGVYEQYF

clone size: NA
V gene: TRBV6-1
D gene: NA
J gene: TRBJ1-5
CDR3 DNA: TGTGCCAGCAGTGAGGGGGTTTCTTATCAGCCCCAGCATTTT
CDR3 protein: CASSEGVSYQPQHF

clone size: NA
V gene: TRBV6-6
D gene: NA
J gene: TRBJ1-1
CDR3 DNA: TGTGCCAGCAGTTACAGAGGGTTAAACACTGAAGCTTTCTTT
CDR3 protein: CASSYRGLNTEAFF

clone size: once
V gene: TRBV2
D gene: TRBD2
J gene: TRBJ2-1
CDR3 DNA: TGTGCCAGCAATCAAGCGGGGCGCTCCTACAATGAGCAGTTCTTC
CDR3 protein: CASNQAGRSYNEQFF

clone size: NA
V gene: TRBV10-3
D gene: TRBD1
J gene: TRBJ1-1
CDR3 DNA: TGTGCCATTTCAGGGGGCACTGAAGCTTTCTTT
CDR3 protein: CAISGGTEAFF

clone size: NA
V gene: TRBV6-5
D gene: TRBD1
J gene: TRBJ2-7
CDR3 DNA: TGTGCCAGCAGTTACGCTCGACAGGGTTACGAGCAGTACTTC
CDR3 protein: CASSYARQGYEQYF

clone size: few
V gene: TRBV7-2
D gene: TRBD2
J gene: TRBJ2-7
CDR3 DNA: TGTGCCAGCAGCGCAACGGGACTAGGAATCTACGAGCAGTACTTC
CDR3 protein: CASSATGLGIYEQYF

clone size: once
V gene: TRBV5-1
D gene: NA
J gene: TRBJ2-3
CDR3 DNA: TGCGCCAGCAGCTCGGTGGACAGACCGACCACAGATACGCAGTATTTT
CDR3 protein: CASSSVDRPTTDTQYF

clone size: NA
V gene: TRBV28
D gene: NA
J gene: TRBJ2-7
CDR3 DNA: TGTGCCAGCAGTTTATCGGGCGAGCAGTACTTC
CDR3 protein: CASSLSGEQYF